A single sample gave rise to the 25 T cell receptor beta chains below, sequenced in a study of CD8 T cells in ankylosing spondylitis. TCRdb processed the 5' RACE reads anew with MiXCR; each CDR3 protein has one entry. This sample has around 210,000 distinct CDR3 sequences, with 8.2% found just once. The specimen was blood, either unsorted or a sorted T cell fraction (not recorded which). These receptors were obtained from a female donor with ankylosing spondylitis or in good health (not recorded which).

This clonotype came up a few times. The gene calls are TRBV19 and TRBJ1-6; D gene unclear. This CDR3 has 18 amino acids. Germline CDR1 LNHDA, CDR2 SQIVND (reference sequence). V was cut by 3 bases and J by 0 bases, with 15 bases left in between. CDR3 residues: CASSMARAKSSYNSPLHF. The CDR3 DNA reads as TGTGCCAGTAGTATGGCACGGGCGAAAAGCTCCTATAATTCACCCCTCCACTTT.

The table lists this clonotype with many counts. The chain recombines TRBV28 with TRBJ1-4; possibly TRBD1 for D (5 bases). The CDR3 loop spans 16 amino acids. V lost 1 base and J lost 6, with 15 bases in between. CDR1 MDHEN and CDR2 SYDVKM come from the germline V gene. Here the CDR3 reads CASSLLGNGGYEKLFF. In DNA form, the CDR3 reads TGTGCCAGCAGTTTATTGGGCAACGGGGGGTATGAAAAACTGTTTTTT.

This clonotype was observed a handful of times. This chain links TRBV10-3 with TRBJ2-6, with TRBD1 as a possible D gene (5 bases). The CDR3 totals 17 residues. Germline V gene data show CDR1 as ENHRY and CDR2 as SYGVKD. V was pared by 7 bases and J by 0 bases, with 16 bases between. CDR3 residues: CAITAQGMGSGANVLTF. In nucleotides, the CDR3 is TGTGCCATCACAGCCCAGGGAATGGGCTCTGGGGCCAACGTCCTGACTTTC.

The table lists this clonotype with many counts. The chain links TRBV20-1 to TRBJ2-2; tentatively, D is TRBD2 (5 bases). CDR3 length equals 15 residues. Germline assignment: CDR1 DFQATT and CDR2 SNEGSKA (reference sequence). Trimming removed 0 bases from V and 4 bases from J, with 12 bases in between. The CDR3, as DNA: TGCAGTGCTAGAGATTCTCCGCTAGCCACCGGGGAGCTGTTTTTT. It translates to CSARDSPLATGELFF.

This clonotype has a count of ten or more. V is TRBV27 and J is TRBJ2-2; 8 bases line up with TRBD2. The CDR3 is made up of 18 amino acids. With 5 bases clipped from V and 6 bases from J, the junction kept 17 bases outside the gene matches. Germline V gene sequence: CDR1 MNHEY, CDR2 SMNVEV (reference sequence). For the CDR3, the DNA is TGTGCCAGCAGTCGGAGAACGGGAGGGCCGGATTTCCCCGGGGAGCTGTTTTTT. Translated, it gives CASSRRTGGPDFPGELFF.

The sample holds many counts of this clonotype. The V and J genes are TRBV20-1 and TRBJ2-1; perhaps D is TRBD1 or TRBD2 (5 bases each). This CDR3 has 15 residues. Germline values: CDR1 DFQATT, CDR2 SNEGSKA (reference sequence). Trimming stripped 6 bases from V and 4 bases from J, with 19 bases between. CDR3 nucleotide sequence: TGCAGTGCCCCCCAGAGGGGCGGGTTGTACAATGAGCAGTTCTTC. Translating gives CSAPQRGGLYNEQFF.

The sample holds many counts of this clonotype. V is TRBV12-3 or TRBV12-4 and J is TRBJ1-1, with D possibly TRBD1 on 5 matching bases. This CDR3 comprises 11 residues. Trimming shortened V by 8 bases and J by 5 bases, and 9 bases separated the two germline ends. The CDR3 DNA reads as TGTGCCAGCGGGAGGGGAACTGAAGCTTTCTTT. Protein product: CASGRGTEAFF.

There are many counts of this clonotype. This chain links TRBV20-1 with TRBJ2-1; TRBD2 is a possible D gene (5 bases). Germline V gives CDR1 DFQATT, CDR2 SNEGSKA (reference sequence). V was pared by 1 base and J by 4 bases, with 11 bases between. The CDR3 totals 14 residues. CDR3 residues: CSARGSLGYNEQFF. CDR3 in DNA: TGCAGTGCTAGAGGGTCACTAGGATACAATGAGCAGTTCTTC.

This clonotype was counted ten times or more. The J gene is TRBJ2-7, the V gene TRBV28; 12 nucleotides line up with TRBD2. V lost 6 bases and J lost 4; bases outside the gene matches: 4. The length of the CDR3 is 14 residues. The germline CDR1 and CDR2 sequences are MDHEN and SYDVKM. The CDR3 DNA is TGTGCCAGCAGGACTAGCGGGAGAATGTACGAGCAGTACTTC. Protein product: CASRTSGRMYEQYF.

This clonotype was found many times. The chain carries TRBV5-5 and TRBJ2-4; the D gene is possibly TRBD1 (5 bases). The V and J ends lost 1 base and 6 bases respectively, with 8 bases between them. This CDR3 comprises 13 residues. CDR1 SGHKS and CDR2 YYEKEE come from the germline V gene (reference sequence). The CDR3 DNA is TGTGCCAGCAGCTTGATCGACAGAAACATTCAGTACTTC. As protein: CASSLIDRNIQYF.

This clonotype was seen a handful of times. V and J are TRBV5-1 and TRBJ2-7; D call uncertain. Germline CDR1 is SGHRS and CDR2 is YFSETQ. V lost 7 bases to trimming and J lost 2 bases, with 19 bases between them. The CDR3 sequence is 15 residues long. DNA for the CDR3: TGCGCCAGCGGCCATCCCCCGGGCGGAACCTACGAGCAGTACTTC. Protein: CASGHPPGGTYEQYF. Filled out from reference TRBV5-1 and TRBJ2-7, the complete variable domain reads KAGVTQTPRYLIKTRGQQVTLSCSPISGHRSVSWYQQTPGQGLQFLFEYFSETQRNKGNFPGRFSGRQFSNSRSEMNVSTLELGDSALYLCASGHPPGGTYEQYFGPGTRLTVT.

This clonotype was recorded many times. The chain recombines TRBV29-1 with TRBJ1-1, with 7 bases that match TRBD1. J was trimmed by 0 bases and V by 6 bases; bases with no gene match: 10. The CDR3 runs to 15 residues. Germline values: CDR1 SQVTM, CDR2 ANQGSEA. The CDR3 loop reads CSVAGTENMNTEAFF. DNA for the CDR3: TGCAGCGTCGCCGGGACAGAGAACATGAACACTGAAGCTTTCTTT.

This clonotype has ten or more counts. The genes are TRBV3-1 and TRBJ2-1; no firm D call. The CDR3 runs to 15 residues. The germline CDR1 and CDR2 sequences are LGHDT and YNNKEL (reference sequence). V shed 4 bases and J shed 2 bases, with 12 bases lying between them. CDR3 in amino acids: CASSLMAPAYNEQFF. The CDR3 DNA sequence: TGTGCCAGCAGCCTGATGGCGCCCGCCTACAATGAGCAGTTCTTC.

This clonotype was detected many times. The rearrangement joins TRBV20-1 to TRBJ2-1; 9 bases align to TRBD2. With V trimmed by 3 bases and J by 8 bases, 11 bases remained unmatched. This CDR3 has 15 amino acids. CDR1 is DFQATT, CDR2 SNEGSKA, per germline (reference sequence). CDR3 in amino acids: CSARGRREGHDEQFF. The DNA of the CDR3 is TGCAGTGCTAGGGGGCGGCGGGAGGGCCATGATGAGCAGTTCTTC.

This clonotype was observed at least ten times. This chain uses TRBV29-1 with TRBJ2-1; either TRBD1 or TRBD2 may supply D (6 bases each). The germline V gene encodes CDR1 SQVTM and CDR2 ANQGSEA. V dropped 4 bases and J dropped 0 bases, with 10 bases sitting between them. The CDR3 has 14 residues. The CDR3 protein is CSVGGRGSYNEQFF. The CDR3 DNA is TGCAGCGTTGGGGGGCGGGGCTCCTACAATGAGCAGTTCTTC.

There are many counts of this clonotype. V is TRBV7-2 and J is TRBJ2-3, with D unresolved. The V end was cut by 0 bases, the J end by 4 bases, with 11 bases between. In germline, CDR1 is SGHTA, CDR2 FQGNSA. CDR3 length: 15 residues. CDR3 in DNA: TGTGCCAGCAGCTTAGCCGGCGCCAGGCCAGATACGCAGTATTTT. Translating gives CASSLAGARPDTQYF.

This clonotype was seen at least ten times. The rearrangement uses TRBV12-3 or TRBV12-4 and TRBJ1-1; D uncertain. This CDR3 has 11 residues. Deletions cut 10 bases from V and 4 bases from J, with 10 bases between. CDR3 nucleotides: TGTGCCATTGCGAGAGTCACTGAAGCTTTCTTT. The encoded protein is CAIARVTEAFF.

The sample holds many counts of this clonotype. The chain recombines TRBV7-9 with TRBJ1-1; D possibly corresponds to TRBD1 (6 bases). Germline CDR1 and CDR2: SEHNR and FQNEAQ (reference sequence). The CDR3 covers 15 residues. V was pared by 3 bases and J by 0 bases, with 11 bases between. The CDR3 nucleotides are TGTGCCAGCAGCTTTAGGACAGCGTTGAACACTGAAGCTTTCTTT. Translating it yields CASSFRTALNTEAFF.

This clonotype has a handful of counts. The chain recombines TRBV5-1 with TRBJ2-1, with D possibly being TRBD2 (6 bases). Per germline, CDR1 SGHRS and CDR2 YFSETQ. V dropped 2 bases and J dropped 3 bases, with 12 bases sitting between them. The CDR3 contains 15 residues. The CDR3 DNA is TGCGCCAGCAGCTTTGCCGGGAGTCTCTACAATGAGCAGTTCTTC. It yields the protein CASSFAGSLYNEQFF.

This clonotype was found many times. The rearrangement links TRBV5-1 to TRBJ1-1; no firm D call. The CDR3 is made up of 17 amino acids. Per the germline V gene, CDR1 is SGHRS and CDR2 is YFSETQ. Deletions cut 1 base from V and 1 base from J, with 17 bases between. CDR3 amino acids: CASSLQISGRGNTEAFF. The CDR3 region has the DNA TGCGCCAGCAGCTTGCAAATCTCGGGGAGAGGGAACACTGAAGCTTTCTTT.

This clonotype has a count of ten or more. The chain combines TRBV25-1 with TRBJ1-1, with D possibly being TRBD1 (5 bases). This CDR3 region has 15 residues. Germline V lookup: CDR1 MGHDK, CDR2 SYGVNS. Trimming pared 6 bases from V and 3 bases from J, leaving 17 bases between. Here the CDR3 reads CASSKNRGYDTEAFF. In DNA form, the CDR3 reads TGTGCCAGCAGCAAAAATAGGGGATACGACACTGAAGCTTTCTTT.

The rearrangement joins TRBV7-2 to TRBJ1-6; no clear D gene. Trimming left V 5 bases short and J 10 bases short, with 15 bases between. The germline gives CDR1 SGHTA, CDR2 FQGNSA. CDR3 length: 14 amino acids. The CDR3: CASSPQSGGSPLHF. The CDR3 DNA reads TGTGCCAGCAGCCCGCAGTCCGGCGGCTCACCCCTCCACTTT. Based on the CDR3 plus reference TRBV7-2 and TRBJ1-6, the full variable domain is GAGVSQSPSNKVTEKGKDVELRCDPISGHTALYWYRQSLGQGLEFLIYFQGNSAPDKSGLPSDRFSAERTGGSVSTLTIQRTQQEDSAVYLCASSPQSGGSPLHFGNGTRLTVT.

V usage is TRBV7-9 and J usage is TRBJ1-4; a possible D gene is TRBD1 (6 bases). The CDR3 is 17 residues long. Germline V lookup: CDR1 SEHNR, CDR2 FQNEAQ (reference sequence). Trimming shortened V by 6 bases and J by 7 bases, and 24 bases separated the two germline ends. CDR3 amino acids: CASRPAVRGRGREKLFF. DNA of the CDR3: TGTGCCAGCAGACCAGCCGTCCGGGGGCGGGGGCGTGAAAAACTGTTTTTT.

This clonotype was seen repeatedly, ten times or more. V is TRBV18 and J is TRBJ2-7; 10 nucleotides agree with TRBD1. J lost 5 bases, V lost 3 bases, and 7 bases had no gene match. Germline-derived CDR1 and CDR2 are KGHSH and LQKENI. This CDR3 is built from 15 residues. The CDR3 DNA follows: TGTGCCAGCTCACCCGCTGGACAGGGGGGCCACGAGCAGTACTTC. Encoded protein: CASSPAGQGGHEQYF.

This clonotype was seen at least ten times. The V call is TRBV28, the J call TRBJ2-5, with D perhaps given as TRBD1 or TRBD2 (5 bases each). The germline gives CDR1 MDHEN, CDR2 SYDVKM. V was cut by 7 bases and J by 0 bases, with 21 bases left in between. The CDR3 length is 17 residues. The CDR3 loop is CASTHIGTPGDQETQYF. DNA for the CDR3: TGTGCCAGCACCCATATAGGGACCCCCGGGGACCAAGAGACCCAGTACTTC.